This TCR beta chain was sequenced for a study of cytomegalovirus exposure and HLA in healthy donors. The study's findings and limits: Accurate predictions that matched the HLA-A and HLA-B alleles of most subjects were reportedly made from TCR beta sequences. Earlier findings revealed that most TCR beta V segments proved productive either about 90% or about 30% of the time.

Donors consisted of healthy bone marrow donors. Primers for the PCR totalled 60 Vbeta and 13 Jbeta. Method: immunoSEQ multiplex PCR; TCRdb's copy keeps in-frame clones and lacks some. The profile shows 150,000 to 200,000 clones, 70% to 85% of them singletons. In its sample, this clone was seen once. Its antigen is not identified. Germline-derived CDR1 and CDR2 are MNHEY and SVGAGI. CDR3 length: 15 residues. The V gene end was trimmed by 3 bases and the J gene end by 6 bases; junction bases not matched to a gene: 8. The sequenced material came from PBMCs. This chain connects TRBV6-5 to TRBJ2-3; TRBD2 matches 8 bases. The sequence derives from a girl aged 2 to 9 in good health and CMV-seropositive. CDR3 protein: CASSYRSGSGDTQYF. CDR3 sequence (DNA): TGTGCCAGCAGTTATCGGAGCGGGAGTGGGGATACGCAGTATTTT.